The text below deals with one TCR beta chain. The data derive from a study of blood T cells in healthy people across ages. Study-level background: About one barcoded beta molecule was captured per two T cells (by template switching).

The germline V and J ends were trimmed by 2 bases and 1 base, with 11 bases remaining between them. CDR1 MGHRA and CDR2 YSYEKL come from the germline V gene. The CDR3 runs to 15 residues. A sample-barcoded 5' primer and a J-beta primer mix were used in a second PCR of roughly 7 to 11 cycles. TCRdb reprocessed the 5' RACE reads with MiXCR, giving one entry per CDR3 protein. In the table there are about 800,000 distinct CDR3 sequences, 20% to 25% of which are singletons. The data also belong to a second study, concerning T cells of mothers and their children. This second report adds: Mothers gave over 10 million TCR beta CDR3 reads each, and children some 3 million each.

Sequences were obtained from blood. The chain uses TRBV4-1 and TRBJ2-5, with D perhaps assigned TRBD1 or TRBD2 (5 bases each). The source is a boy aged 5-17 years in good health. In DNA, the CDR3 is TGCGCCAGCAGCCAATCGAGGGGAATCCAAGAGACCCAGTACTTC. This translates into CASSQSRGIQETQYF.